Listed below are T cell receptor beta chains from one sample, sequenced in a study of radiation and T cells in renal cell carcinoma. Clones were read by immunoSEQ multiplex PCR, and TCRdb kept only the in-frame ones, dropping some. The sample gives about 24,000 clones, around 57% of which show up once; less than 25% is in the top ten. The sequences come from tumor tissue, collected from a patient whose treatment was nephrectomy without radiotherapy. The receptors were gathered from a human donor with renal cell carcinoma. The conserved cysteine and the conserved F or W are not part of the CDR3 here.

V,CDR3
TRBV11-2,ASSLGRTVTDTQY
TRBV9,ASSANRGQGGEKLF
TRBV7-6,ASSSTGALYT
TRBV18,ASARGTNTEAF
TRBV4-3,ASSQEWTVPSDEQF
TRBV30,AWSTSNSYGYT
TRBV30,AWSVTENEQY
TRBV25-1,ASSEHSPHYGYT
TRBV7-8,ASSTRRTRDTEAF
TRBV7-2,ASSFGWEELF
TRBV6-6,ASSYFRLEQY
TRBV5-4,ASSMGTSGKTGELF
TRBV6-1,ASSEFQKSTNYGYT
TRBV7-3,ASSLRSGETQY
TRBV10-3,AISELDRGAF
TRBV7-2,ASSLEDTQY
TRBV11-1,ASSLVSGSSYEQY
TRBV11-3,ASSPHRALFYGYT
TRBV6-1,ASSGLAGGTPYEQY
TRBV9,ASSVAQGPNTEAF
TRBV19,ASSSQGANYGYT
TRBV6-5,ASSYELGYGYT
TRBV6-5,ASRRFGSYYGYT
TRBV9,ASSERGGTGNSPLH
TRBV7-9,ASSPRGGEQY
TRBV14,ASSQVPGTSGVITVYEQY
TRBV2,ASQGGDNYNEQF
TRBV5-4,ASSQTGNTEAF
TRBV7-9,ASQSGTGSDTQY
TRBV7-2,ASSLTVYEQY
TRBV5-1,ASSQETENTGELF
TRBV29-1,SVVSGEETQY
TRBV6-1,ASSPGTAFYEQY
TRBV19,ASSLWTGDEQY
TRBV29-1,SVVTGGRDTGELF
TRBV5-6,ASSWRPTGNQPQH
TRBV19,ASSPYEGLADPGETQY
TRBV6-5,ASSYLGVNTGELF
TRBV7-9,ASSSRTGLT
TRBV6-1,ASSYSAY
TRBV6-6,ASSYRSVHNSPLH
TRBV11-1,ASSLERTVSYEQY
TRBV5-1,ASRLPETYYGYT
TRBV9,ASSVGVATNTGELF
TRBV2,ASSEGQGGTQY
TRBV4-3,ASSRDTGGSNYGYT
TRBV5-1,ASNRAGGSSYNEQF
TRBV9,ASSASWTGNYEQY
TRBV6-1,ASSEMWPTGELF
TRBV5-1,ASSPGLIGTSSTDTQY